The subject of this entry is one T cell receptor beta chain. Its antigen is not known. Using RNA transcripts, the TCR beta CDR3 regions were amplified. HTBI primers were employed in first-round RT-PCR, then a second-round multiplex PCR followed. In TCRdb, the multiplex PCR reads were re-called with MiXCR into one record per CDR3 protein. The data contain 200,000 to 250,000 distinct CDR3 sequences, roughly 27% of them singletons. Disease in donors with ophthalmopathy had moderate-to-severe activity, CAS ≥3, NOSPECS ≥4 and under 3 months' duration. Pregnancy or lactation, uncontrolled infections and other autoimmune diseases were grounds for excluding patients. The CDR3 loop spans 14 amino acids. V dropped 6 bases and J dropped 5 bases, with 16 bases sitting between them. Per the germline V gene, CDR1 is MNHEY and CDR2 is SVGEGT. This specimen belongs to a study of Graves' ophthalmopathy and Graves' hyperthyroidism. Study-wide context: Investigators collected peripheral blood at initial diagnosis, before any treatment was given. The study's findings and limits: The model predicted ophthalmopathy progression with more than 70% sensitivity and around 74% specificity.

V usage is TRBV6-2 or TRBV6-3 and J usage is TRBJ2-5, with TRBD2 as a possible D gene (8 bases). Sample: peripheral blood. The sequence was collected from a man aged 50 to 60 with Graves' ophthalmopathy. The CDR3 here is CASSGRGREETQYF. Here the CDR3 DNA reads TGTGCCAGCAGCGGGAGGGGGCGCGAGGAGACCCAGTACTTC.